The clone carrying this T cell receptor (beta chain) was counted only a few times. For the second PCR, which ran for roughly 6 to 12 cycles, a sample-barcoded 5' primer and a J-beta primer mix were used. Each CDR3 protein gets one entry after TCRdb re-called the 5' RACE reads with MiXCR. The table shows 1.5 million to 2 million distinct CDR3 sequences, with under 30% occurring only once. The source of the sample is a study of blood T cells in healthy people across ages. Germline V gene data show CDR1 as ENHRY and CDR2 as SYGVKD. With V trimmed by 3 bases and J by 4 bases, 10 bases remained unmatched. This CDR3 has 16 amino acids.

Sequencing was carried out using blood. This chain links TRBV10-3 with TRBJ1-2; 8 nucleotides align to TRBD1. This clonotype was sampled from a woman under 40 in good health. Here the CDR3 reads CAISDPTGGDFYGYTF. The CDR3 bases are TGTGCCATCAGTGACCCTACAGGGGGGGATTTCTATGGCTACACCTTC.